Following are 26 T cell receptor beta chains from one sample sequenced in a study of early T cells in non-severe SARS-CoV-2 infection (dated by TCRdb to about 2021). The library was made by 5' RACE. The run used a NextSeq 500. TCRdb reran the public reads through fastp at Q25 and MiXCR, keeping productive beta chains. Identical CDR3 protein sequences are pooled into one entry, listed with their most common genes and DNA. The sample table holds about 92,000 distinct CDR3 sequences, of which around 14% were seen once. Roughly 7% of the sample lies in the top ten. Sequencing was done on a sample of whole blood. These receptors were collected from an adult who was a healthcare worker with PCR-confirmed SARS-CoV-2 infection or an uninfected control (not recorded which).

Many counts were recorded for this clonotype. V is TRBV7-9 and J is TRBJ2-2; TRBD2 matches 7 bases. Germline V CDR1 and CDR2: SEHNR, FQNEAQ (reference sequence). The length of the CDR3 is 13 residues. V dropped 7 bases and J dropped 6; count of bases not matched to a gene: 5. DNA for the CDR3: TGTGCCAGCAATACGGCGGGAGCCGGGGAGCTGTTTTTT. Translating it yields CASNTAGAGELFF.

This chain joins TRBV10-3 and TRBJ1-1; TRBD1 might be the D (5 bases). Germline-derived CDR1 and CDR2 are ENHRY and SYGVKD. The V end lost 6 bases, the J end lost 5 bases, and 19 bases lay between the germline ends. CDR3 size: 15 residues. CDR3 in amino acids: CAISEPRVGGTEAFF. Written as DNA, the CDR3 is TGTGCCATCAGCGAACCCAGGGTCGGGGGGACTGAAGCTTTCTTT.

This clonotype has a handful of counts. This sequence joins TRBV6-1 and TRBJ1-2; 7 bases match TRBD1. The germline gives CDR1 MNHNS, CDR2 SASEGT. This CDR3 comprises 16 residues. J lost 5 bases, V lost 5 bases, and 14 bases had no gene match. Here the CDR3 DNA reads TGTGCCAGCAGTCCCCGGGACAGACAACGTCTATATGGCTACACCTTC. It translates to CASSPRDRQRLYGYTF.

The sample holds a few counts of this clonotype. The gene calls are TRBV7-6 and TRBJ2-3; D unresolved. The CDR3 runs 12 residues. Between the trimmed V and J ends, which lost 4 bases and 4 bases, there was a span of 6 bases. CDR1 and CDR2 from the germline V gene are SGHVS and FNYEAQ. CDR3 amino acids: CASSSISDTQYF. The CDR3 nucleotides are TGTGCCAGCAGCTCGATCTCAGATACGCAGTATTTT.

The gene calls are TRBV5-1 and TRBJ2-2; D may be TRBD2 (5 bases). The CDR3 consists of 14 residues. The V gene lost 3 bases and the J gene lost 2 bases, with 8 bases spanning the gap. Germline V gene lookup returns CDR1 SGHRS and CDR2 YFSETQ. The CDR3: CASSSPGNTGELFF. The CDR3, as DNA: TGCGCCAGCAGCTCGCCGGGAAACACCGGGGAGCTGTTTTTT.

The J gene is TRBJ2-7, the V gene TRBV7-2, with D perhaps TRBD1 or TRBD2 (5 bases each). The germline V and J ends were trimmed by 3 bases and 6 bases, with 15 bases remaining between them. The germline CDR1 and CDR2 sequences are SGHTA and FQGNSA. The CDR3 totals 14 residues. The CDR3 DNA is TGTGCCAGCAGCTTGGGGGTGGGAATCAGCGAGCAGTACTTC. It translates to CASSLGVGISEQYF.

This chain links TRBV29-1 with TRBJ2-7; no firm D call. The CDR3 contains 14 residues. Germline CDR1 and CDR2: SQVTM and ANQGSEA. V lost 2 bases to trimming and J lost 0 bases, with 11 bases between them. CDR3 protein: CSVEIPGSSYEQYF. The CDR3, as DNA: TGCAGCGTTGAAATCCCCGGCAGCTCCTACGAGCAGTACTTC.

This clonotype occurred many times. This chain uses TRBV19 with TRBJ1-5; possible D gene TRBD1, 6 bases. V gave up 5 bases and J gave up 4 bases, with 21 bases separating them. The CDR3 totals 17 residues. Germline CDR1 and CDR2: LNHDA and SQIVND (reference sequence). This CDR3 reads CASSFSGTPMRNQPQHF. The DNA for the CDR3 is TGTGCCAGTAGTTTCTCCGGGACACCGATGAGGAATCAGCCCCAGCATTTT.

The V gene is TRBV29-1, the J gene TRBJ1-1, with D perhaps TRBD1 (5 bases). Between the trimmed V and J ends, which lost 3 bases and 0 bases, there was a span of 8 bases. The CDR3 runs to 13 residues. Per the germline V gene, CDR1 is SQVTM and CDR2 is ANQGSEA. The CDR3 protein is CSVEGQMNTEAFF. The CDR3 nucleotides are TGCAGCGTTGAGGGGCAGATGAACACTGAAGCTTTCTTT.

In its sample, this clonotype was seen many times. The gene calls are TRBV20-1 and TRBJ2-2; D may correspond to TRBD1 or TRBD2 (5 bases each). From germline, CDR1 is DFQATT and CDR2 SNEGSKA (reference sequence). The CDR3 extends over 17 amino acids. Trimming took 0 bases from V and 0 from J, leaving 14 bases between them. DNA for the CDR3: TGCAGTGCTAGAGATCAAACTAGGACATCGAACACCGGGGAGCTGTTTTTT. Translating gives CSARDQTRTSNTGELFF.

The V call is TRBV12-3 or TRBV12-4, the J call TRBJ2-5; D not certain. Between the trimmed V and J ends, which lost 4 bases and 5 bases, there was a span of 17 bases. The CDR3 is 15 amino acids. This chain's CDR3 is CASSSYTETLETQYF. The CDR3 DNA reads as TGTGCCAGCAGTTCGTATACGGAAACTCTGGAGACCCAGTACTTC.

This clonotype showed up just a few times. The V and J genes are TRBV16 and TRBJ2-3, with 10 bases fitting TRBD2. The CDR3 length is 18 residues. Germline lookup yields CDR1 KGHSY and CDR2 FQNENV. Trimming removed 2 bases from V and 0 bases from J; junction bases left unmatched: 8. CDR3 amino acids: CASSQVLSGRSSTDTQYF. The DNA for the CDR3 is TGTGCCAGCAGCCAAGTCCTTAGCGGGAGGAGTAGCACAGATACGCAGTATTTT.

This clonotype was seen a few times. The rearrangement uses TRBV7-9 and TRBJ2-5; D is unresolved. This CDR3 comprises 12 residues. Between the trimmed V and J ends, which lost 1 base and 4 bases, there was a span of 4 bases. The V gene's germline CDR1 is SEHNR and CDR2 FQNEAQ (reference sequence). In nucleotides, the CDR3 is TGTGCCAGCAGCTTAGTTAGAGAGACCCAGTACTTC. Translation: CASSLVRETQYF. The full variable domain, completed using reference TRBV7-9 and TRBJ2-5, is DTGVSQNPRHKITKRGQNVTFRCDPISEHNRLYWYRQTLGQGPEFLTYFQNEAQLEKSRLLSDRFSAERPKGSFSTLEIQRTEQGDSAMYLCASSLVRETQYFGPGTRLLVL.

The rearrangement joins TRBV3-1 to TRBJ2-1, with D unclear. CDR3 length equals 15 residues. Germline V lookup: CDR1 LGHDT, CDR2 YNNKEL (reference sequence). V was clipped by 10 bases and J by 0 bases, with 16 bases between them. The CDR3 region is CATAPRRRSYNEQFF. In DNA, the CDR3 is TGTGCCACCGCCCCTCGTCGTCGCTCCTACAATGAGCAGTTCTTC.

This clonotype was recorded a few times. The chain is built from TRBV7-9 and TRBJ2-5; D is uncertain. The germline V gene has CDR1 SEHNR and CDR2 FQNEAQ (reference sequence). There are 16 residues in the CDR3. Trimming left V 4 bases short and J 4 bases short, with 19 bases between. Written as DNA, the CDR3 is TGTGCCAGCAGCTCGACGGATAAGGGTTTGAGAGAGACCCAGTACTTC. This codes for CASSSTDKGLRETQYF. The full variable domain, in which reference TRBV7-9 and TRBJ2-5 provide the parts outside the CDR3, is DTGVSQNPRHKITKRGQNVTFRCDPISEHNRLYWYRQTLGQGPEFLTYFQNEAQLEKSRLLSDRFSAERPKGSFSTLEIQRTEQGDSAMYLCASSSTDKGLRETQYFGPGTRLLVL.

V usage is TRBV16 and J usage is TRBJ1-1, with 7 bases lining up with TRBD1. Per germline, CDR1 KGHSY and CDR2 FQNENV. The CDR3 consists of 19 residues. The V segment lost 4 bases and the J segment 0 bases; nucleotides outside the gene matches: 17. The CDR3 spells CASSRPRGFQRTLNTEAFF. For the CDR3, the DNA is TGTGCCAGCAGCCGTCCCAGGGGGTTTCAGCGAACTTTGAACACTGAAGCTTTCTTT.

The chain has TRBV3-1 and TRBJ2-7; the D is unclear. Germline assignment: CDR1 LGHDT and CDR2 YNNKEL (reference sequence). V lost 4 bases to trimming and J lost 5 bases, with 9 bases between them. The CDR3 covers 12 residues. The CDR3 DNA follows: TGTGCCAGCAGCCGGGGTATCCACGAGCAGTACTTC. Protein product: CASSRGIHEQYF.

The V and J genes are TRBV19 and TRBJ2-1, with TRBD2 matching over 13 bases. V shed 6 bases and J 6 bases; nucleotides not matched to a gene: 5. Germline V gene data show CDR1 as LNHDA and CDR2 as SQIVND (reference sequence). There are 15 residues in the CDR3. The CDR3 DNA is TGTGCCAGTAGGTCGACTAGCGGGAGGATCAATGAGCAGTTCTTC. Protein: CASRSTSGRINEQFF.

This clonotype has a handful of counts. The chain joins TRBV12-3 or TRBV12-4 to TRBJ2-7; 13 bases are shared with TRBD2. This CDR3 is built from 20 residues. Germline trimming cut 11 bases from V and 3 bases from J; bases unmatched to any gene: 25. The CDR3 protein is CAAPSLTILGLAGEYYEQYF. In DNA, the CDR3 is TGTGCCGCTCCATCCCTCACAATCCTTGGACTAGCGGGAGAATACTACGAGCAGTACTTC.

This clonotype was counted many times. For the CDR3, the DNA is TGTGCCAGCAGTCCGGGGACAGGTCGGAATGAAAAACTGTTTTTT. This codes for CASSPGTGRNEKLFF. The chain couples TRBV27 to TRBJ1-4; 8 bases agree with TRBD1. In germline, CDR1 is MNHEY, CDR2 SMNVEV (reference sequence). This CDR3 spans 15 amino acids. V gave up 5 bases and J gave up 5 bases; unmatched junction bases: 7.

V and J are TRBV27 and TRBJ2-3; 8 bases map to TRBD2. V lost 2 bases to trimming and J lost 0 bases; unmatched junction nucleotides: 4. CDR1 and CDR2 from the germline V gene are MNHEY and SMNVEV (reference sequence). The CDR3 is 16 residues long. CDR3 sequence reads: CASSLAGGISTDTQYF. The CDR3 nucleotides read TGTGCCAGCAGTTTAGCGGGAGGCATTAGCACAGATACGCAGTATTTT.

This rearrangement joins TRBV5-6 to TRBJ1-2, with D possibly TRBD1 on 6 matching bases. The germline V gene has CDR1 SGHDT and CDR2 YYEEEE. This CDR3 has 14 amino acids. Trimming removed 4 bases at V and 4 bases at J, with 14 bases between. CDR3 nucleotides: TGTGCCAGCAGCCCAGGAACAGGGCCCTATGGCTACACCTTC. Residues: CASSPGTGPYGYTF.

In nucleotides, the CDR3 is TGTGCCAGCAGCTTACCAGGGCCCTCTGGGGCCAACGTCCTGACTTTC. It encodes CASSLPGPSGANVLTF. This chain links TRBV13 with TRBJ2-6; perhaps TRBD1 as D (5 bases). V was shortened by 2 bases and J by 0 bases, with 8 bases between the two germline ends. The length of the CDR3 is 16 residues. CDR1 and CDR2 from the germline V gene are PRHDT and FYEKMQ (reference sequence).

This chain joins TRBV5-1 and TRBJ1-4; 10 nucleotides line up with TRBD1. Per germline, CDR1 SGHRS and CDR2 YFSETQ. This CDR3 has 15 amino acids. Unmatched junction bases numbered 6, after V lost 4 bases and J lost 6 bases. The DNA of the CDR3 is TGCGCCAGCAGCCTTTCCGGGACAGGGGATGAAAAACTGTTTTTT. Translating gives CASSLSGTGDEKLFF.

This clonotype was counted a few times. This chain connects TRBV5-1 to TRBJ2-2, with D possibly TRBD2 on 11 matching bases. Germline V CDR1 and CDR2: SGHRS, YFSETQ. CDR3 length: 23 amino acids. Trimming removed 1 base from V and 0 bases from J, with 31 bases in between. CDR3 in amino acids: CASSLSRQGARTSGRTNTGELFF. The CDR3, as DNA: TGCGCCAGCAGCTTGAGCCGACAGGGGGCAAGAACTAGCGGGAGAACGAACACCGGGGAGCTGTTTTTT.

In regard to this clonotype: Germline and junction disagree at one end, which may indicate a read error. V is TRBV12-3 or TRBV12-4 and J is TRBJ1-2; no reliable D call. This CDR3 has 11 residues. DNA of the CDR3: TGTGCCAGCAGATCCTTGACATTTTCCTCTTTC. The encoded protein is CASRSLTFSSF.